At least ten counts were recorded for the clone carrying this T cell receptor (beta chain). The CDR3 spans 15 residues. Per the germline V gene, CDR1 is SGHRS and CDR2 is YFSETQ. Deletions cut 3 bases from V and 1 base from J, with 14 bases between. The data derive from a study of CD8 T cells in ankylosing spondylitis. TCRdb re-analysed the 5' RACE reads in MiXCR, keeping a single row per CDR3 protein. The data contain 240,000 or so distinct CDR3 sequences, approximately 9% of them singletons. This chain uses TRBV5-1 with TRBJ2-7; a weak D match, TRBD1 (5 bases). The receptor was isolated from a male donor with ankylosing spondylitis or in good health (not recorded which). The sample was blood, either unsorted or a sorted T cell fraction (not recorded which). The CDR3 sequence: CASSWQGDGSYEQYF. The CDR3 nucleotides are TGCGCCAGCAGCTGGCAGGGCGATGGGTCCTACGAGCAGTACTTC.